This TCR beta chain was sequenced in a study of blood T cell repertoires in COVID-19. Study-level background: COVID-19 samples collected from the United States, Italy and Spain covered acute and convalescent phases. Nucleic acid was either cDNA or gDNA, and it came from T cells, B-cell-depleted T cells, or PBMCs.

The CDR3 is 17 amino acids. Germline V gene data show CDR1 as LGHDT and CDR2 as YNNKEL (reference sequence). Trimming cost V 0 bases and J 4 bases; bases outside gene matches: 10. In the source study's methods: Researchers report that nucleated cell counts were estimated from reference gene primer amplification. Clones were read by immunoSEQ multiplex PCR, and TCRdb kept only the in-frame ones, dropping some. Clonal size and the V and J genes are those of that table, whereas D and trimming came from the DNA. Of around 30,000 clones in the sample, approximately 90% were seen once. The chain employs TRBV3-1 (or the pseudogene TRBV3-2) and TRBJ2-3, with TRBD2 matching over 7 bases. The TCR was taken from a man aged 45-65 years with active or convalescent COVID-19. Specimen: peripheral blood. CDR3 in amino acids: CASSQDPWGRAADTQYF. The CDR3 DNA is TGTGCCAGCAGCCAAGACCCCTGGGGGAGGGCCGCAGATACGCAGTATTTT.